This TCR beta chain originates from a study of cytomegalovirus exposure and HLA in healthy donors. Whole-study results and caveats: A later analysis linked a missense variant in DCLRE1C to the trimming of TCR beta V and J genes. Rare TCR sequences dominated, though some public TCRs recurred in many donors.

PCR involved 60 Vbeta and 13 Jbeta primers. Using immunoSEQ multiplex PCR, the repertoire was profiled, and TCRdb retains in-frame clones only, with some absent. The repertoire holds about 160,000 clones, with under 75% as singletons. A word on this clone: The antigen is undetermined.

The sequenced sample consisted of PBMCs. The receptor was derived from a man in his forties in good health and CMV-seropositive.

CDR3 residues: CASSIALAGIGTEAFF. The CDR3 DNA reads TGTGCCAGTAGTATAGCTCTCGCAGGTATAGGAACTGAAGCTTTCTTT. The chain joins TRBV19 to TRBJ1-1, with D uncertain. The germline CDR1 and CDR2 sequences are LNHDA and SQIVND (reference sequence). V shed 1 base and J shed 5 bases, with 17 bases lying between them. The CDR3 is 16 residues long.